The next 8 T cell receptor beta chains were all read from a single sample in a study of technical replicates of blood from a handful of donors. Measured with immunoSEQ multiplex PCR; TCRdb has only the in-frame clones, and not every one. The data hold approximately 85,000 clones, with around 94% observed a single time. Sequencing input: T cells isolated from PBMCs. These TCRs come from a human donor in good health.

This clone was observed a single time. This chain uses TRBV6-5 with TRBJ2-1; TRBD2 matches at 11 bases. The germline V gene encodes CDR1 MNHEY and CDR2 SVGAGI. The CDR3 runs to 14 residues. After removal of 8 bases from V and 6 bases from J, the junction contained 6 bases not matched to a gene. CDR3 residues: CASRASGRFNEQFF. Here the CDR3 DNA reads TGTGCCAGCCGGGCTAGCGGGAGGTTCAATGAGCAGTTCTTC.

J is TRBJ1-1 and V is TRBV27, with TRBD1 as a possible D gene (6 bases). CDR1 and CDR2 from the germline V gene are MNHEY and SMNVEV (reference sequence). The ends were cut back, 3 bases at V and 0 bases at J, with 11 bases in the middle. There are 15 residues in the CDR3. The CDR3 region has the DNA TGTGCCAGCAGTTTTTTGGGGGCGGTGAACACTGAAGCTTTCTTT. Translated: CASSFLGAVNTEAFF.

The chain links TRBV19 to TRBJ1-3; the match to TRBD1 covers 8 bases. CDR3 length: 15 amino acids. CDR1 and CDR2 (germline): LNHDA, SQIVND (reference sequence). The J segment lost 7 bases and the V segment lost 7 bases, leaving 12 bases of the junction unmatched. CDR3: CASIPPDRDVNTIYF. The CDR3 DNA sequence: TGTGCCAGTATCCCCCCGGACAGGGACGTGAACACCATATATTTT.

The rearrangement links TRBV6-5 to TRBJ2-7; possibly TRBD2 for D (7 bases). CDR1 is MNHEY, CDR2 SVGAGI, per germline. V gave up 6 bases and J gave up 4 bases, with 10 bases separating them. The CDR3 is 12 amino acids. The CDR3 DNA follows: TGTGCCAGCAGGGGAGGGGGGTACGAGCAGTACTTC. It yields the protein CASRGGGYEQYF.

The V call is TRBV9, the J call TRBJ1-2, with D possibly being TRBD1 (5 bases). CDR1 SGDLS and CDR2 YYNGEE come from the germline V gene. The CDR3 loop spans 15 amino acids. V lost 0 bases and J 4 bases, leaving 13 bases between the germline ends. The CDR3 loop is CASSVDLGGPYGYTF. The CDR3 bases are TGTGCCAGCAGCGTAGACCTGGGGGGTCCCTATGGCTACACCTTC.

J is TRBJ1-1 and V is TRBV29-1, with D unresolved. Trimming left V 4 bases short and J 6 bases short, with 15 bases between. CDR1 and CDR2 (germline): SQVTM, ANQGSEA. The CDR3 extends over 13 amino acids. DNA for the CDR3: TGCAGCGTTGGGATAGGGAGGAGCCCTGAAGCTTTCTTT. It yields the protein CSVGIGRSPEAFF.

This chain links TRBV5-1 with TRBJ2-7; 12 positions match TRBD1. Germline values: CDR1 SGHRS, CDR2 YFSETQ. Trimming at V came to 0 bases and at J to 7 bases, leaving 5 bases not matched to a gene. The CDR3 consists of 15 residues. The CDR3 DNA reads TGCGCCAGCAGCTTGGTACCGGGACAGGGGGCGGAGCAGTACTTC. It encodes CASSLVPGQGAEQYF.

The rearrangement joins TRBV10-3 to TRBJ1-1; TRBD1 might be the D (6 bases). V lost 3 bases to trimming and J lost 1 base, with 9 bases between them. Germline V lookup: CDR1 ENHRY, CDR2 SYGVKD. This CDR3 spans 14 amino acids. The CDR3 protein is CAISEPGANTEAFF. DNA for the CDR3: TGTGCCATCAGTGAACCAGGGGCGAACACTGAAGCTTTCTTT.